Here is one T cell receptor beta chain with its context. Other DNA sequences in this specimen translate into the identical CDR3. This sample was taken from a study of shared clonotypes between healthy human individuals. Study-level background: Donors had three CD4 naive, three CD4 memory, two CD8 naive and one CD8 memory plate apiece.

The protocol was immunoSEQ multiplex PCR, while the TCRdb copy is restricted to in-frame clones and leaves out a portion. The sample lists over 2 million clones, 85% to 95% occurring once. Looked up from germline, CDR1 is SGHRS and CDR2 is YFSETQ. The CDR3 consists of 14 residues. V was pared by 0 bases and J by 1 base, with 7 bases between. This sequence was found in a man between 18 and 29 years old in good health. The sequencing input was naive CD4+ T cells sorted from blood. Specified subset: CD45RA+ positively selected. This sequence joins TRBV5-1 and TRBJ1-1, with no clear D. The CDR3 protein is CASSLVSPNTEAFF. The DNA for the CDR3 is TGCGCCAGCAGCTTGGTAAGTCCGAACACTGAAGCTTTCTTT.